Each of the 20 T cell receptor beta chains below was sequenced from the same sample in a study of T cell repertoires in cytomegalovirus infection. A single record per CDR3 protein comes from TCRdb applying MiXCR to the reads. The table shows a few hundred thousand distinct CDR3 sequences, with 42% occurring only once. These TCRs are of unknown antigen specificity. The sequenced sample was cultured PBMCs, obtained from culture after CMV antigen stimulation. The receptor set was obtained from a human donor in good health (CMV status not recorded). Some clones in this sample may be carry-over from other donors' samples.

The chain joins TRBV27 to TRBJ2-3; D perhaps matches TRBD1 (5 bases). This CDR3 region has 12 residues. CDR1 is MNHEY and CDR2 is SMNVEV in the germline V gene (reference sequence). Trimming removed 9 bases at V and 4 bases at J, with 11 bases between. DNA for the CDR3: TGTGCCAGAGACACAGGAGCAGATACGCAGTATTTT. Residues: CARDTGADTQYF.

Only one count was recorded for this clonotype. The gene calls are TRBV19 and TRBJ1-2; D unclear. V lost 4 bases and J 7 bases, leaving 7 bases between the germline ends. This CDR3 region has 11 residues. The germline V gene encodes CDR1 LNHDA and CDR2 SQIVND (reference sequence). CDR3 nucleotide sequence: TGTGCCAGTAGTAAGGATGCTGGCTACACCTTC. Translation gives CASSKDAGYTF.

The chain uses TRBV12-3 or TRBV12-4 and TRBJ2-1; TRBD2 aligns across 12 bases. The CDR3 sequence is 15 residues long. Trimming at V came to 6 bases and at J to 7 bases, leaving 7 bases not matched to a gene. CDR3 protein: CASRKLAGGKNEQFF. CDR3 bases: TGTGCCAGCAGAAAACTAGCGGGAGGAAAAAATGAGCAGTTCTTC.

This clonotype has only a few counts. The CDR3 region has the DNA TGTGCCAGCAGTGAAGAGGGGACAGGAGGTCGCGAGCAGTACTTC. It codes for CASSEEGTGGREQYF. The genes are TRBV25-1 and TRBJ2-7; TRBD1 matches at 8 bases. The CDR3 has 15 residues. V gave up 2 bases and J gave up 6 bases; unmatched junction bases: 9. Germline V CDR1 and CDR2: MGHDK, SYGVNS.

This clonotype was counted only a few times. The CDR3 region is CASSSGKSRVQETQYF. The CDR3 coding sequence is TGTGCCAGCAGCTCTGGGAAGAGTAGGGTCCAAGAGACCCAGTACTTC. The chain is built from TRBV5-4 and TRBJ2-5; D unresolved. Trimming stripped 3 bases from V and 1 base from J, with 16 bases between. Germline V gives CDR1 SGHNT, CDR2 YYREEE (reference sequence). CDR3 size: 16 residues.

CDR3 residues: CASRRRSGPDTQYF. In DNA form, the CDR3 reads TGTGCCAGCAGGCGACGGTCGGGGCCAGATACGCAGTATTTT. The chain employs TRBV6-1 and TRBJ2-3; D tentatively fits TRBD1 or TRBD2 (5 bases each). Trimming cost V 6 bases and J 4 bases, with 14 bases left between them. In germline, CDR1 is MNHNS, CDR2 SASEGT. The CDR3 has 14 residues.

This chain uses TRBV6-5 with TRBJ2-7; 9 bases match TRBD1. Germline V gene data show CDR1 as MNHEY and CDR2 as SVGAGI. This CDR3 spans 15 amino acids. V lost 2 bases, J lost 2 bases, and 4 bases stayed unmatched. The CDR3 DNA is TGTGCCAGCAGTTACGAGACAGGGGGTACCTACGAGCAGTACTTC. Translation: CASSYETGGTYEQYF.

The J gene is TRBJ2-1, the V gene TRBV7-2; D unclear. The CDR3 is 12 residues long. Germline V gene lookup returns CDR1 SGHTA and CDR2 FQGNSA. The V end lost 4 bases, the J end lost 12 bases, and 13 bases lay between the germline ends. The CDR3 protein is CASSYYRSVQFF. The CDR3 nucleotides read TGTGCCAGCAGCTATTACCGTTCGGTGCAGTTCTTC.

V is TRBV12-3 or TRBV12-4 and J is TRBJ2-7; unclear D gene. Trimming removed 2 bases at V and 4 bases at J, with 15 bases between. The CDR3 contains 15 residues. CDR3 nucleotide sequence: TGTGCCAGCAGTTTAACGTCCCTTCCTAGATACGAGCAGTACTTC. It codes for CASSLTSLPRYEQYF.

This chain links TRBV6-8 with TRBJ2-7, with TRBD1 identical over 7 bases. The junction had 6 bases not matched to a gene; V was cut back by 2 bases and J by 2 bases. The CDR3 length is 15 residues. Germline V gene data show CDR1 as MNHGY and CDR2 as SAAAGT. The CDR3 coding sequence is TGTGCCAGCAGTTACGCGACAGGGTTTCCCTACGAGCAGTACTTC. Translated, it gives CASSYATGFPYEQYF.

The V gene is TRBV20-1, the J gene TRBJ1-4; D is undetermined. The CDR3 is 14 residues long. CDR1 and CDR2 from the germline V gene are DFQATT and SNEGSKA (reference sequence). Trimming pared 2 bases from V and 2 bases from J, leaving 9 bases between. CDR3 in amino acids: CSARPGTTNEKLFF. The CDR3, as DNA: TGCAGTGCTAGACCGGGCACCACTAATGAAAAACTGTTTTTT.

This chain joins TRBV7-2 and TRBJ1-1; D is undetermined. The germline V gene encodes CDR1 SGHTA and CDR2 FQGNSA. The CDR3 extends over 13 amino acids. Trimming pared 5 bases from V and 6 bases from J, leaving 13 bases between. The CDR3 bases are TGTGCCAGCAGCCCTACCCATTCCGCTGAAGCTTTCTTT. Protein sequence: CASSPTHSAEAFF.

The chain employs TRBV6-1 and TRBJ1-2; 9 nucleotides match TRBD1. V lost 8 bases and J lost 4; bases outside the gene matches: 11. The CDR3 sequence is 15 residues long. CDR1 MNHNS and CDR2 SASEGT come from the germline V gene. In DNA form, the CDR3 reads TGTGCCAGCTTCCCCGGGACAGGGAGTATCTATGGCTACACCTTC. This translates into CASFPGTGSIYGYTF.

The chain combines TRBV6-6 with TRBJ2-7, with TRBD1 as a possible D gene (5 bases). CDR1 and CDR2 from the germline V gene are MNHNY and SVGAGI (reference sequence). Trimming stripped 6 bases from V and 12 bases from J, with 18 bases between. The length of the CDR3 is 12 residues. CDR3 coding DNA: TGTGCCAGCAGACCCTGGGGCTCCTCGTGGTACTTC. It specifies CASRPWGSSWYF.

This clonotype was detected ten times or more. J is TRBJ2-1 and V is TRBV7-2, with TRBD2 matching 14 bases. There are 15 residues in the CDR3. Trimming removed 3 bases from V and 8 bases from J; junction bases left unmatched: 3. CDR1 and CDR2 (germline): SGHTA, FQGNSA. The CDR3 sequence: CASSLGLAGVDEQFF. The DNA of the CDR3 is TGTGCCAGCAGCTTGGGACTAGCGGGAGTCGATGAGCAGTTCTTC.

The chain links TRBV7-6 to TRBJ2-1, with no clear D. V was clipped by 4 bases and J by 4 bases, with 11 bases between them. The CDR3 consists of 14 residues. Germline V gene lookup returns CDR1 SGHVS and CDR2 FNYEAQ. CDR3 region: CASSSVKAYNEQFF. CDR3 in DNA: TGTGCCAGCAGCTCGGTTAAGGCTTACAATGAGCAGTTCTTC.

This clonotype came up once. The chain has TRBV18 and TRBJ2-3; D not certain. Germline V lookup: CDR1 KGHSH, CDR2 LQKENI. V lost 4 bases to trimming and J lost 6 bases, with 11 bases between them. This CDR3 is 13 amino acids long. The CDR3 sequence is CASSRESEDTQYF. The CDR3 coding sequence is TGTGCCAGCTCACGAGAAAGCGAGGATACGCAGTATTTT.

The gene calls are TRBV6-2 or TRBV6-3 and TRBJ2-7, with 13 positions matching TRBD2. Unmatched junction bases numbered 8, after V lost 1 base and J lost 5 bases. CDR1 is MNHEY, CDR2 SVGEGT, per germline. There are 17 residues in the CDR3. CDR3 DNA sequence: TGTGCCAGCAGTTACTTCCCCACTAGCGGGAGGGCGGACGAGCAGTACTTC. Translation gives CASSYFPTSGRADEQYF.

A few counts support this clonotype. The J gene is TRBJ1-3, the V gene TRBV2; 9 positions agree with TRBD1. V lost 4 bases and J lost 0; bases outside the gene matches: 4. This CDR3 has 16 residues. Germline V gene lookup returns CDR1 SNHLY and CDR2 FYNNEI. CDR3 sequence: CASSGTGGASGNTIYF. The CDR3 nucleotides are TGTGCCAGCAGTGGAACAGGGGGCGCCTCTGGAAACACCATATATTTT.

This clonotype was detected only once. CDR3 nucleotide sequence: TGTGCCAGCAGCCGAAGACAGGATGAGCAGTTCTTC. Protein: CASSRRQDEQFF. This chain links TRBV2 with TRBJ2-1; weak D call: TRBD1 (6 bases). V was shortened by 6 bases and J by 8 bases, with 11 bases between the two germline ends. In germline, CDR1 is SNHLY, CDR2 FYNNEI. This CDR3 comprises 12 residues.